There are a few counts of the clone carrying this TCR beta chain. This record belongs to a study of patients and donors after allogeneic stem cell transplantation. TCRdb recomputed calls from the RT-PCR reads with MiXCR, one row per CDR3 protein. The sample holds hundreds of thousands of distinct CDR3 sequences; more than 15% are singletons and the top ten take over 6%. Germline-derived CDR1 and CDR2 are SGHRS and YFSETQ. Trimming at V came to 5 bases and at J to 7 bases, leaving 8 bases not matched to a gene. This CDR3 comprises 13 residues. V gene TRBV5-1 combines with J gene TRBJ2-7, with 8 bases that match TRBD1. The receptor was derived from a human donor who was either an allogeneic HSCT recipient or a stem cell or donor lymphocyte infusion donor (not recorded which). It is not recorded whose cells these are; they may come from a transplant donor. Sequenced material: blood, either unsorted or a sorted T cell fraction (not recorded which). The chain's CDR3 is CASRPGTGAEQYF. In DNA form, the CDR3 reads TGCGCCAGCAGGCCGGGGACAGGTGCTGAGCAGTACTTC. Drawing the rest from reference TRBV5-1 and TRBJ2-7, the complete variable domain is KAGVTQTPRYLIKTRGQQVTLSCSPISGHRSVSWYQQTPGQGLQFLFEYFSETQRNKGNFPGRFSGRQFSNSRSEMNVSTLELGDSALYLCASRPGTGAEQYFGPGTRLTVT.